This T cell receptor beta chain was sequenced in a study of CD8+CD57+ T cells in acquired aplastic anemia. Looking at the study overall: Roughly 3 ug was the average amount of DNA from sorted CD4+ and CD8+ cells.

Germline CDR1 is SQVTM and CDR2 is ANQGSEA. Trimming took off 4 bases at V and 0 bases at J, with 7 bases between the two ends. The CDR3 is 12 amino acids. Whole-study findings and limits: The study identified 25 to 30 CD8+ CDR3 sequences shared by patients and controls. The study found no significant CD8+ Simpson's diversity difference between patients and controls.

The sequenced patients had an expansion of CD8+CD57+ cells seen by flow cytometry. This clonotype was picked up one time. The antigen is unknown. Genomic DNA served as template for TCR beta VDJ and CDR3 profiling. TCRdb passed the reads through MiXCR, listing each CDR3 protein once. The sample consists of under 250,000 distinct CDR3 sequences, around 45% of them appearing once. V and J are TRBV29-1 and TRBJ2-7; D ambiguous. The sequencing input was sorted CD4+, CD8+, or CD8+CD57+ T cells (not recorded which) from PBMCs. This receptor was identified in a human donor with aplastic anemia. DNA for the CDR3: TGCAGCGTTGCCTGGGACTCCTACGAGCAGTACTTC. It is translated as CSVAWDSYEQYF.